This T cell receptor beta chain was documented in a study of blood T cell repertoires in COVID-19. Study-wide background: Spain, Italy and the United States supplied samples that represented acute and convalescent COVID-19.

Trimming shortened V by 6 bases and J by 4 bases, and 15 bases separated the two germline ends. The germline V gene has CDR1 LGHDT and CDR2 YNNKEL (reference sequence). The CDR3 extends over 14 amino acids. Assay: immunoSEQ multiplex PCR; the TCRdb copy retains only in-frame clones and omits some. The sample holds around 160,000 clones; around 80% are singletons and the top ten take 9.5% to 12%. This clone has a single count. Participants were placed into cohorts based on the clinical history they reported. Sequencing used PBMCs or T cells enriched from blood (not recorded which). The rearrangement links TRBV3-1 (or the pseudogene TRBV3-2) to TRBJ1-1; D possibly corresponds to TRBD1 (5 bases). The clonotype was recovered from a middle-aged man who had recovered from COVID-19. The CDR3 region is CASRRRQSATEAFF. CDR3 DNA: TGTGCCAGCAGACGGCGACAGTCCGCCACTGAAGCTTTCTTT.